This note documents a single TCR beta chain sequence. The antigen remains undetermined. The entry originates in a study of T cell responses to AZD1222 COVID-19 vaccine. Overall study: Investigators merged groups given second doses at roughly 4 or roughly 12 weeks.

Here immunoSEQ multiplex PCR was the method, and the copy in TCRdb shows in-frame clones only, minus some. This table has some 180,000 clones, roughly 89% appearing once. CDR3 length equals 15 residues. The germline gives CDR1 SGHKS, CDR2 YYEKEE (reference sequence). The V segment lost 3 bases and the J segment 4 bases; nucleotides outside the gene matches: 5. Whole-study findings and limits: The peak T cell response came first, and repertoires were sampled only after it. It should be noted that donors were predominantly white British and more often female, and clonal diversity was possibly underestimated. Spike-wide vaccine-associated CD4 TCRs dominated at 160-218 and 743-854.

The sequence derives from an adult in good health. The source was peripheral blood, collected on day 0 of AZD1222 vaccination. V and J are TRBV5-5 and TRBJ1-1, with 11 bases fitting TRBD1. CDR3 sequence: CASSWTGGEGTEAFF. CDR3 in DNA: TGTGCCAGCAGCTGGACAGGGGGCGAAGGCACTGAAGCTTTCTTT.